One sample yielded the 7 T cell receptor beta chains listed below, sequenced in a study of OX40 agonist ivuxolimab in advanced cancers. Clones were read by immunoSEQ multiplex PCR, and TCRdb kept only the in-frame ones, dropping some. This table has some 60,000 clones, about nine tenths appearing once. The sample was CD4+ or CD8+ T cells sorted from blood, taken in a trial of the OX40 agonist ivuxolimab. These receptors originate from an adult with an advanced solid tumor such as melanoma, head and neck, liver or kidney cancer.

The chain combines TRBV19 with TRBJ2-1, with TRBD2 as a possible D gene (6 bases). Germline V gives CDR1 LNHDA, CDR2 SQIVND (reference sequence). Trimming left V 3 bases short and J 7 bases short, with 16 bases between. This CDR3 spans 15 amino acids. Here the CDR3 reads CASSIYDRGSNEQFF. As DNA, the CDR3 is TGTGCCAGTAGTATTTATGACCGGGGGTCTAATGAGCAGTTCTTC.

V and J are TRBV7-6 and TRBJ2-7; D unresolved. Germline-derived CDR1 and CDR2 are SGHVS and FNYEAQ. The CDR3 sequence is 14 residues long. V was pared by 0 bases and J by 6 bases, with 12 bases between. CDR3 bases: TGTGCCAGCAGCTTAGCGCTAGGTGGGTTCGAGCAGTACTTC. Translating gives CASSLALGGFEQYF.

The V call is TRBV6-6, the J call TRBJ1-3; 9 bases map to TRBD1. The trim removed 10 bases at V and 4 bases at J, leaving 11 bases unmatched. This CDR3 spans 15 amino acids. CDR1 and CDR2 (germline): MNHNY, SVGAGI (reference sequence). The CDR3, as DNA: TGTGCCATCAGCGGGACAGGGATGATCGGAAACACCATATATTTT. Translated, it gives CAISGTGMIGNTIYF.

This chain links TRBV19 with TRBJ1-5; 9 bases map to TRBD1. Trimming cost V 5 bases and J 2 bases; bases outside gene matches: 4. The CDR3 covers 15 residues. Germline assignment: CDR1 LNHDA and CDR2 SQIVND (reference sequence). Here the CDR3 DNA reads TGTGCCAGTAGTGGGACAGGGCGAGGCAATCAGCCCCAGCATTTT. This gives the protein CASSGTGRGNQPQHF. Combining the CDR3 with reference TRBV19 and TRBJ1-5 gives the whole variable domain DGGITQSPKYLFRKEGQNVTLSCEQNLNHDAMYWYRQDPGQGLRLIYYSQIVNDFQKGDIAEGYSVSREKKESFPLTVTSAQKNPTAFYLCASSGTGRGNQPQHFGDGTRLSIL.

This clone was found once. The rearrangement joins TRBV11-2 to TRBJ2-2, with 8 bases that match TRBD1. Per the germline V gene, CDR1 is SGHAT and CDR2 is FQNNGV. The V and J ends lost 5 bases and 5 bases, in that order; junction bases with no gene match: 7. The CDR3 sequence is 15 residues long. CDR3 amino acids: CASSATQGATGELFF. CDR3 DNA: TGTGCCAGCAGCGCTACCCAGGGGGCAACCGGGGAGCTGTTTTTT.

V is TRBV7-3 and J is TRBJ2-5; 11 nucleotides align to TRBD2. The CDR3 loop spans 15 amino acids. Trimming cost V 4 bases and J 2 bases; bases outside gene matches: 3. Per germline, CDR1 SGHTA and CDR2 FQGTGA. The CDR3 region is CASSWTSGPQETQYF. CDR3 DNA sequence: TGTGCCAGCAGCTGGACTAGCGGGCCACAAGAGACCCAGTACTTC.

The chain employs TRBV6-6 and TRBJ2-7; weak D call: TRBD2 (6 bases). The CDR3 sequence is 11 residues long. CDR1 is MNHNY, CDR2 SVGAGI, per germline (reference sequence). Deletions cut 6 bases from V and 10 bases from J, with 13 bases between. CDR3 in amino acids: CASRSRGNQYF. As DNA, the CDR3 is TGTGCCAGCAGGAGCCGCGGGAACCAGTACTTC.